This T cell receptor beta chain was retrieved from a study of blood T cell repertoires in COVID-19. The CDR3 length is 16 residues. With 5 bases clipped from V and 1 base from J, the junction kept 10 bases outside the gene matches. Per germline, CDR1 SGHTA and CDR2 FQGNSA. The repertoire was sequenced with immunoSEQ multiplex PCR; TCRdb's copy has only in-frame clones and lacks some. The sample shows about 200,000 clones, approximately 83% of them seen only once. What was sequenced was peripheral blood. This receptor was taken from a man aged 40-49 years with acute or convalescent COVID-19. The gene calls are TRBV7-2 and TRBJ2-7; TRBD2 matches at 8 bases. CDR3 sequence (DNA): TGTGCCAGCAGCCCCTATAGCGGGGTAAGATCCTACGAGCAGTACTTC. Encoded protein: CASSPYSGVRSYEQYF. Supplemented by reference TRBV7-2 and TRBJ2-7, the full variable domain reads GAGVSQSPSNKVTEKGKDVELRCDPISGHTALYWYRQSLGQGLEFLIYFQGNSAPDKSGLPSDRFSAERTGGSVSTLTIQRTQQEDSAVYLCASSPYSGVRSYEQYFGPGTRLTVT.